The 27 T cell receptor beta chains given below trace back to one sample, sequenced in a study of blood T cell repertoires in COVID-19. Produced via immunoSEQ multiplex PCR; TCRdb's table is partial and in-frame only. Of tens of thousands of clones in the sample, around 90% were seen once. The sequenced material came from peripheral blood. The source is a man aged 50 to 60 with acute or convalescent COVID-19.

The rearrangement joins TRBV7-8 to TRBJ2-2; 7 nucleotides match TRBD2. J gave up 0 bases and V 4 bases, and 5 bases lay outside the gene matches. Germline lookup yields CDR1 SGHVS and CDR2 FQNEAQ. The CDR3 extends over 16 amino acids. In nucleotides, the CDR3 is TGTGCCAGCAGCTCGGGAGGTGGAGCGAACACCGGGGAGCTGTTTTTT. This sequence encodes CASSSGGGANTGELFF. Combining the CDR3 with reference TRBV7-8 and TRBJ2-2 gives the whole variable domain GAGVSQSPRYKVAKRGQDVALRCDPISGHVSLFWYQQALGQGPEFLTYFQNEAQLDKSGLPSDRFFAERPEGSVSTLKIQRTQQEDSAVYLCASSSGGGANTGELFFGEGSRLTVL.

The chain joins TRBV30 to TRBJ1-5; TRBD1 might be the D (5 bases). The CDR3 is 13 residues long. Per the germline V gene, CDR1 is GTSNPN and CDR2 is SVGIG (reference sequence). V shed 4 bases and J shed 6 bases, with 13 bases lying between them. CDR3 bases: TGTGCCTGGAATGGGCAGGGAGGTCAGCCCCAGCATTTT. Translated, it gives CAWNGQGGQPQHF.

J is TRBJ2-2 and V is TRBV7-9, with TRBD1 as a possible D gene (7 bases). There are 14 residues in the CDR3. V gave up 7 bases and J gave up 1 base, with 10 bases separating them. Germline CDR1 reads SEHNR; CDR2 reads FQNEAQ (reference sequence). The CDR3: CASTRGVNTGELFF. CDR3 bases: TGTGCCAGCACCAGGGGGGTGAACACCGGGGAGCTGTTTTTT.

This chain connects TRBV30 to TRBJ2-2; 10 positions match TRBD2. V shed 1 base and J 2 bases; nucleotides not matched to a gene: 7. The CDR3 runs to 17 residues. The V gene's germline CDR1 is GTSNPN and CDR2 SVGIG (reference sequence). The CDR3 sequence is CAWSGLAGNLNTGELFF. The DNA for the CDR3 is TGTGCCTGGAGTGGACTAGCGGGCAACCTAAACACCGGGGAGCTGTTTTTT.

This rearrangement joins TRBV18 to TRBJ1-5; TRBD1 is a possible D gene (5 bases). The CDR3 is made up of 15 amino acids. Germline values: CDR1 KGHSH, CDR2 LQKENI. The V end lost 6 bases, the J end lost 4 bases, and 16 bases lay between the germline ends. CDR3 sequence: CASSRDTQGNQPQHF. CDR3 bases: TGTGCCAGCTCTCGCGACACCCAGGGAAATCAGCCCCAGCATTTT. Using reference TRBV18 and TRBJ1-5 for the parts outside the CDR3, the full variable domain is NAGVMQNPRHLVRRRGQEARLRCSPMKGHSHVYWYRQLPEEGLKFMVYLQKENIIDESGMPKERFSAEFPKEGPSILRIQQVVRGDSAAYFCASSRDTQGNQPQHFGDGTRLSIL.

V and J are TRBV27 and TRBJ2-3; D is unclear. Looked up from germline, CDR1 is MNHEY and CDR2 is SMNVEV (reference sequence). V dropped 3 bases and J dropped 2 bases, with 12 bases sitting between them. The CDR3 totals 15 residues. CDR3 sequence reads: CASSFGGRLTDTQYF. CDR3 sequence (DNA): TGTGCCAGCAGTTTCGGTGGCAGACTCACAGATACGCAGTATTTT.

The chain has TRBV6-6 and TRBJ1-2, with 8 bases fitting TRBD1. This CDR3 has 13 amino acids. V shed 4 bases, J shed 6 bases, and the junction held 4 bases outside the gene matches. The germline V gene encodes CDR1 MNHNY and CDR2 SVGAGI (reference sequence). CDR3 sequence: CASSSPTGDGYTF. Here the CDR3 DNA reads TGTGCCAGCAGTTCACCGACAGGGGATGGCTACACCTTC.

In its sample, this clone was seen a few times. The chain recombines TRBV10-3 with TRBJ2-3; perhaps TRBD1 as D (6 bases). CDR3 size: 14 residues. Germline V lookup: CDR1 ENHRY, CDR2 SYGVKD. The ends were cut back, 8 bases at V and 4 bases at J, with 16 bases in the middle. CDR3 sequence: CAISLNRAPDTQYF. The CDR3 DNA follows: TGTGCCATCTCACTAAACAGGGCCCCAGATACGCAGTATTTT.

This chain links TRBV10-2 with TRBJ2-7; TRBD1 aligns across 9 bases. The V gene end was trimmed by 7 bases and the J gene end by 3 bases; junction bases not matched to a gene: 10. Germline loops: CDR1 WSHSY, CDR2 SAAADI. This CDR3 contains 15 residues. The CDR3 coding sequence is TGCGCCAGCACCGGGACACAGGGGGCCGGCTACGAGCAGTACTTC. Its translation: CASTGTQGAGYEQYF.

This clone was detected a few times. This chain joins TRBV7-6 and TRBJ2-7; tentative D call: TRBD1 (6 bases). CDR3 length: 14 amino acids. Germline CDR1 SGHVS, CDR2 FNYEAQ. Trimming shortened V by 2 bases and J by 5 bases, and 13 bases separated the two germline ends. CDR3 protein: CASSLSDRFHEQYF. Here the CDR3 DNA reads TGTGCCAGCAGCTTATCTGACAGGTTCCACGAGCAGTACTTC.

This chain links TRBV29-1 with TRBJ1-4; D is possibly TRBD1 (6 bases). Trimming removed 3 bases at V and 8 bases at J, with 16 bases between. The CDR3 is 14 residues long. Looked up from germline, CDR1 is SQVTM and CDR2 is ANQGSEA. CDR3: CSVEVAGVGEKLFF. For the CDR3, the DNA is TGCAGCGTTGAGGTCGCAGGGGTTGGGGAAAAACTGTTTTTT. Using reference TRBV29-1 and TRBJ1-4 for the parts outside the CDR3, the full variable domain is SAVISQKPSRDICQRGTSLTIQCQVDSQVTMMFWYRQQPGQSLTLIATANQGSEATYESGFVIDKFPISRPNLTFSTLTVSNMSPEDSSIYLCSVEVAGVGEKLFFGSGTQLSVL.

The CDR3 spells CASSQGYLGAPPTDTQYF. CDR3 in DNA: TGTGCCAGCAGTCAGGGTTATCTGGGGGCGCCCCCCACAGATACGCAGTATTTT. The chain has TRBV7-9 and TRBJ2-3; D may be TRBD1 (6 bases). The CDR3 covers 18 residues. Germline loops: CDR1 SEHNR, CDR2 FQNEAQ (reference sequence). V lost 6 bases, J lost 2 bases, and 24 bases lay in between.

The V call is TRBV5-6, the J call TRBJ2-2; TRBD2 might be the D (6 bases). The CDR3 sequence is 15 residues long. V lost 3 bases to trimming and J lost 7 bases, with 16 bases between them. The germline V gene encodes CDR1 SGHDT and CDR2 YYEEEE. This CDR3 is CASSSTRAEGGELFF. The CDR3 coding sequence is TGTGCCAGCAGCTCCACGCGGGCGGAGGGCGGGGAGCTGTTTTTT.

The CDR3 sequence: CASTLAGNTIYF. The DNA of the CDR3 is TGTGCCAGCACCCTGGCCGGAAACACCATATATTTT. This chain connects TRBV12-3 or TRBV12-4 to TRBJ1-3; D remains ambiguous. The CDR3 extends over 12 amino acids. The V end lost 7 bases, the J end lost 4 bases, and 8 bases lay between the germline ends.

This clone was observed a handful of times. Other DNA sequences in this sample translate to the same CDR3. The CDR3 here is CASSGQGNTEAFF. DNA for the CDR3: TGTGCCAGCAGTGGACAGGGGAACACTGAAGCTTTCTTT. The chain joins TRBV2 to TRBJ1-1; 7 positions match TRBD1. Germline loops: CDR1 SNHLY, CDR2 FYNNEI. The V and J ends lost 4 bases and 1 base, in that order; junction bases with no gene match: 0. This CDR3 is 13 amino acids long.

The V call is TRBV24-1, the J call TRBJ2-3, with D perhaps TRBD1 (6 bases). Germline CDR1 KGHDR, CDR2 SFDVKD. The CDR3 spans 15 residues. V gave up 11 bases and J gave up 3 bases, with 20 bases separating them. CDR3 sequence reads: CAICVERTETDTQYF. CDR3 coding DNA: TGTGCCATCTGCGTCGAAAGGACAGAAACAGATACGCAGTATTTT.

CDR3 in DNA: TGTGCCTGGATTTATGGGACAGGGGGACTGGAAGCTTTCTTT. Its translation is CAWIYGTGGLEAFF. The chain uses TRBV30 and TRBJ1-1; TRBD1 aligns across 11 bases. CDR1 is GTSNPN, CDR2 SVGIG, per germline (reference sequence). The CDR3 consists of 14 residues. Trimming at V came to 4 bases and at J to 8 bases, leaving 9 bases not matched to a gene. The full variable domain, in which reference TRBV30 and TRBJ1-1 provide the parts outside the CDR3, is SQTIHQWPATLVQPVGSPLSLECTVEGTSNPNLYWYRQAAGRGLQLLFYSVGIGQISSEVPQNLSASRPQDRQFILSSKKLLLSDSGFYLCAWIYGTGGLEAFFGQGTRLTVV.

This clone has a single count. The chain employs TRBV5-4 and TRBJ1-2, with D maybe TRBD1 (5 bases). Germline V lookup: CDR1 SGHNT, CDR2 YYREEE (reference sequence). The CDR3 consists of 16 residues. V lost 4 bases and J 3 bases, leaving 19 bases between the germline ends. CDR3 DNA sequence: TGTGCCAGCAGCCTCATCGGGTGGGGACTATACTATGGCTACACCTTC. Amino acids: CASSLIGWGLYYGYTF.

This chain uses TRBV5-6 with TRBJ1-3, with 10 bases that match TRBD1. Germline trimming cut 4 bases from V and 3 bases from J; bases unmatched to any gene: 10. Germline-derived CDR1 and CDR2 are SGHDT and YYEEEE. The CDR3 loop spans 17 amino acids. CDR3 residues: CASSRNGQGDFGNTIYF. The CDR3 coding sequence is TGTGCCAGCAGCCGAAATGGACAGGGGGATTTTGGAAACACCATATATTTT.

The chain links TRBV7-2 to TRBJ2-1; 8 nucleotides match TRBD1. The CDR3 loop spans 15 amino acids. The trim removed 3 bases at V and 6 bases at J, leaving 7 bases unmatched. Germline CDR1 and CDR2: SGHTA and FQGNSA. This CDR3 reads CASSFGQGAFNEQFF. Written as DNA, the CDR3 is TGTGCCAGCAGCTTTGGACAGGGCGCGTTCAATGAGCAGTTCTTC.

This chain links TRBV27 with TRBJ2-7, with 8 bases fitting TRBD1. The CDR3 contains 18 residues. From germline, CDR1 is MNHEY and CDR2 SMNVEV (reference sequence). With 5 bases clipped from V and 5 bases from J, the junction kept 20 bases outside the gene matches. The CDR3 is CASSPNPLDRDHTHEQYF. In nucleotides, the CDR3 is TGTGCCAGCAGTCCCAACCCTCTGGACAGGGATCATACCCACGAGCAGTACTTC.

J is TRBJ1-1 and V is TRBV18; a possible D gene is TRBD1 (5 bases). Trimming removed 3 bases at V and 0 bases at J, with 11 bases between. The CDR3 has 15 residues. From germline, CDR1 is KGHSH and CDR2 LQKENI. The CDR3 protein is CASSPGGGLNTEAFF. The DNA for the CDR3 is TGTGCCAGCTCACCGGGGGGTGGCTTGAACACTGAAGCTTTCTTT.

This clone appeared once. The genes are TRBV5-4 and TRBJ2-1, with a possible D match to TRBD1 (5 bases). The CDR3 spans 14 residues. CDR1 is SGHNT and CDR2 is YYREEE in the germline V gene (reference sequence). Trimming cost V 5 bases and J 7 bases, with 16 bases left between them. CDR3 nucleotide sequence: TGTGCCAGCAGTTTGATAGGGGTCGGAAATGAGCAGTTCTTC. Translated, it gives CASSLIGVGNEQFF.

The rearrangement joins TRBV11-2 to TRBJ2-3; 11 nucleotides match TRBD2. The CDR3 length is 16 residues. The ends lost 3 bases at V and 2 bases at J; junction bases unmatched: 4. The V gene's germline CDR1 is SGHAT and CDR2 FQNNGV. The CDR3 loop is CASSFLAGGLTDTQYF. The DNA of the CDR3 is TGTGCCAGCAGCTTCCTAGCGGGGGGACTCACAGATACGCAGTATTTT.

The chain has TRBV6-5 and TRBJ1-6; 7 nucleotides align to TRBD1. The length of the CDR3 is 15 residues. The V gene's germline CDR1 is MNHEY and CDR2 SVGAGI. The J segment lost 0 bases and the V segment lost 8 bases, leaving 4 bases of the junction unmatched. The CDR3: CASRDSSSYNSPLHF. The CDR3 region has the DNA TGTGCCAGCCGGGACAGCAGCTCCTATAATTCACCCCTCCACTTT.

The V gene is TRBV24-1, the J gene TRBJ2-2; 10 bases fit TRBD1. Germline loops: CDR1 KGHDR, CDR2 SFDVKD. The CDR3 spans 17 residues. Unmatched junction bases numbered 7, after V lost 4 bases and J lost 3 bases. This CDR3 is CATSERDRGPYTGELFF. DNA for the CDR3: TGTGCCACCAGTGAGAGGGACAGGGGACCCTACACCGGGGAGCTGTTTTTT.

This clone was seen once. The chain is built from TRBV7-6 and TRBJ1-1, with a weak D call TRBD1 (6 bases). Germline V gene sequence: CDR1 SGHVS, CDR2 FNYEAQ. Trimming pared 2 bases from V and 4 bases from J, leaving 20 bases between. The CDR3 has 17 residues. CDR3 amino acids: CASSLRETALQGTEAFF. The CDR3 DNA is TGTGCCAGCAGCTTACGAGAGACCGCCTTACAGGGCACTGAAGCTTTCTTT.